This is a list of T cell receptor beta chains from one sample in a study of blood T cells in healthy people across ages. TCRdb re-derived calls from the 5' RACE reads in MiXCR, one entry per CDR3 protein. The sample consists of roughly 720,000 distinct CDR3 sequences, about 55% of them appearing once. The sequenced material came from blood. The receptor source for this set is a man older than 75 in good health. CDR3s include the opening cysteine and the closing phenylalanine or tryptophan. Each record gives: CDR3 DNA, CDR3 protein, V gene, D gene, J gene, clone size. D genes are given only for firm matches. The size field is filled for only some rows; it gives once, few, many or a size class.

TGCAGCGTTGAAGACCCAGGGAGGTCAGCCAAAGACATTCAGTACTTC	CSVEDPGRSAKDIQYF	TRBV29-1	-	TRBJ2-4	-
TGTGCCAGCAGTGGAGGGCTAGCCGGAAACATTCAGTACTTC	CASSGGLAGNIQYF	TRBV6-2/TRBV6-3	-	TRBJ2-4	-
TGTGCCAGCAGTGCGACAGTGCACAGATACGCGTATTTT	CASSATVHRYAYF	TRBV6-5	-	TRBJ2-3	few
TGTGCCAGCAGTGGTGGGACAGGGGGCGCGGAGCCCCAGCATTTT	CASSGGTGGAEPQHF	TRBV2	TRBD1	TRBJ1-5	-
TGCAGTGCTAGAAAGGGGTCGGGAGGCTCCTACAATGAGCAGTACTTC	CSARKGSGGSYNEQYF	TRBV20-1	TRBD2	TRBJ2-7	-
TGCGCCAGCAGCCAGGGACAGGGGCCAGCCTACGAGCAGTACTTC	CASSQGQGPAYEQYF	TRBV5-1	TRBD1	TRBJ2-7	-
TGTGCCAGCAGTCGCCGGACGACGGAGACCCAGTACTTC	CASSRRTTETQYF	TRBV6-5	-	TRBJ2-5	-
TGCAGTGCTAGATCCTTGGCGGGAGGTCAGGGTGAGCAGTTCTTC	CSARSLAGGQGEQFF	TRBV20-1	TRBD2	TRBJ2-1	many
TGTGCCAGCAGCCCCGAATTCAGGGCTCAAGGCTACACCTTC	CASSPEFRAQGYTF	TRBV6-6	-	TRBJ1-2	-
TGTGCCAGCAGCTTGGGACAGGGTGGAAATCAGCCCCAGCATTTT	CASSLGQGGNQPQHF	TRBV12-3/TRBV12-4	TRBD1	TRBJ1-5	many
TGTGCCAGCACCCTGGGGTCCGGGGAGACCCAGTACTTC	CASTLGSGETQYF	TRBV7-6	-	TRBJ2-5	-
TGTGCCAGCAGTTCGACTAGCGGGAGGGGTTATACGCAGTATTTT	CASSSTSGRGYTQYF	TRBV28	TRBD2	TRBJ2-3	-
TGCGCCAGCAGCCCGACCAGCGGGAGAGGTAGAGACGCGTATTTT	CASSPTSGRGRDAYF	TRBV5-1	TRBD2	TRBJ2-3	-
TGCAGTGCCATCGGGGCCAGAATTGGCAATCAGCCCCAGCATTTT	CSAIGARIGNQPQHF	TRBV20-1	-	TRBJ1-5	-
TGTGCCAGCAGCCTACTCCCGACCCTCTCTGGGGCCAACGTCCTGACTTTC	CASSLLPTLSGANVLTF	TRBV6-2/TRBV6-3	-	TRBJ2-6	few
TGCGCCAGCAGCATTACGAACAGGGAAGAAGAGACCCAGTACTTC	CASSITNREEETQYF	TRBV5-1	-	TRBJ2-5	-
TGTGCCAGCAATCCGCTCCCGTGGGGGCGGGGAAAAAATGAGCAGTTCTTC	CASNPLPWGRGKNEQFF	TRBV12-3/TRBV12-4	-	TRBJ2-1	-
TGCGCCAGCAGCTTGGTACTAGCACCAGACAATGAGCAGTTCTTC	CASSLVLAPDNEQFF	TRBV5-1	-	TRBJ2-1	-
TGTGCTAGCAGTTCAGTCCAAAACTATGGCTACACCTTC	CASSSVQNYGYTF	TRBV6-5	-	TRBJ1-2	-
TGTGCCAGCAGGAGGACAGGGTTTACTGGGGCCAACGTCCTGACTTTC	CASRRTGFTGANVLTF	TRBV2	TRBD1	TRBJ2-6	once
TGTGCCAGCAGCACGGGACTAGTCGACAATGAGCAGTTCTTC	CASSTGLVDNEQFF	TRBV12-3/TRBV12-4	TRBD2	TRBJ2-1	few
TGTGCCATCAGGGGAGGGGATGGACATGAGCAGTTCTTC	CAIRGGDGHEQFF	TRBV10-3	TRBD2	TRBJ2-1	once